These 20 T cell receptor beta chains originate from one sample sequenced in a study of shared clonotypes between healthy human individuals. Clones were sequenced by immunoSEQ multiplex PCR, and TCRdb holds only the in-frame ones, with some missing. The sample contains approximately 2.4 million clones, approximately 94% of which appear only once. Material: naive CD4+ T cells sorted from blood. Subset: CD45RA+ positively selected. These receptors all stem from a man younger than 35 in good health.

The chain uses TRBV28 and TRBJ2-1; D possibly corresponds to TRBD2 (6 bases). The CDR3 length is 15 residues. Germline V gene data show CDR1 as MDHEN and CDR2 as SYDVKM. V shed 8 bases and J shed 0 bases, with 14 bases lying between them. The CDR3 sequence is CASRERLYSYNEQFF. CDR3 sequence (DNA): TGTGCCAGCCGGGAGCGGCTCTACTCCTACAATGAGCAGTTCTTC.

This chain uses TRBV2 with TRBJ2-5; weak D call: TRBD2 (5 bases). Trimming removed 3 bases from V and 4 bases from J, with 9 bases in between. There are 13 residues in the CDR3. Germline V gives CDR1 SNHLY, CDR2 FYNNEI. Here the CDR3 reads CASSDGMGETQYF. The CDR3 DNA is TGTGCCAGCAGTGACGGGATGGGAGAGACCCAGTACTTC.

The rearrangement joins TRBV28 to TRBJ1-2, with 9 bases that match TRBD1. V lost 7 bases, J lost 7 bases, and 13 bases stayed unmatched. The CDR3 length is 15 residues. Germline loops: CDR1 MDHEN, CDR2 SYDVKM. This chain's CDR3 is CASTILQGARGGYTF. The CDR3 coding sequence is TGTGCCAGCACCATTTTACAGGGGGCGCGGGGTGGCTACACCTTC.

The V call is TRBV19, the J call TRBJ2-5, with 10 bases identical to TRBD2. Per the germline V gene, CDR1 is LNHDA and CDR2 is SQIVND (reference sequence). The CDR3 is 16 residues long. Germline trimming cut 3 bases from V and 3 bases from J; bases unmatched to any gene: 7. CDR3 loop: CASSIGLAGVKETQYF. DNA of the CDR3: TGTGCCAGTAGTATTGGGCTAGCGGGAGTCAAAGAGACCCAGTACTTC. The full variable domain, with the rest looked up from reference TRBV19 and TRBJ2-5, is DGGITQSPKYLFRKEGQNVTLSCEQNLNHDAMYWYRQDPGQGLRLIYYSQIVNDFQKGDIAEGYSVSREKKESFPLTVTSAQKNPTAFYLCASSIGLAGVKETQYFGPGTRLLVL.

The rearrangement links TRBV4-1 to TRBJ2-1; D may correspond to TRBD1 or TRBD2 (5 bases each). V was trimmed by 3 bases and J by 2 bases, leaving 29 bases between them. This CDR3 is built from 21 residues. Germline assignment: CDR1 MGHRA and CDR2 YSYEKL. The CDR3 DNA follows: TGCGCCAGCAGCCATCCGAATGGAGGCCAGGGTGGGGACGGTCCCTACAATGAGCAGTTCTTC. This sequence encodes CASSHPNGGQGGDGPYNEQFF.

The rearrangement uses TRBV5-1 and TRBJ2-7; 7 bases match TRBD1. CDR1 is SGHRS, CDR2 YFSETQ, per germline. The CDR3 covers 15 residues. The J segment lost 1 base and the V segment lost 4 bases, leaving 8 bases of the junction unmatched. DNA for the CDR3: TGCGCCAGCAGCATTGGGACAGTTCCTTCCTACGAGCAGTACTTC. Amino acid sequence: CASSIGTVPSYEQYF.

V gene TRBV2 combines with J gene TRBJ2-7, with D uncertain. CDR1 and CDR2 (germline): SNHLY, FYNNEI. This CDR3 comprises 10 residues. Trimming stripped 7 bases from V and 7 bases from J, with 8 bases between. The CDR3 nucleotides are TGTGCCAGCAAGAACTTGGAGCAGTACTTC. The encoded protein is CASKNLEQYF.

The DNA for the CDR3 is TGTGCCAGCAGCTTAGATAACCTGTCACCCCTCCACTTT. Amino acid sequence: CASSLDNLSPLHF. The V call is TRBV11-3, the J call TRBJ1-6; the D is unclear. Germline loops: CDR1 SGHNT, CDR2 YENEEA. This CDR3 is 13 amino acids long. Trimming took 0 bases from V and 10 from J, leaving 7 bases between them.

Notes on this clone: Other nucleotide sequences from this sample produce the same CDR3. The V and J genes are TRBV10-3 and TRBJ2-3; D gene uncertain. The CDR3 sequence is 13 residues long. Germline V gene data show CDR1 as ENHRY and CDR2 as SYGVKD. V lost 4 bases and J lost 3, with 8 bases in between. CDR3 in amino acids: CAISATSTDTQYF. DNA for the CDR3: TGTGCCATCAGTGCGACGTCTACAGATACGCAGTATTTT.

The genes are TRBV14 and TRBJ2-1; 7 bases line up with TRBD2. The CDR3 is made up of 14 amino acids. V was clipped by 1 base and J by 6 bases; unmatched bases: 3. The germline V gene has CDR1 SGHDN and CDR2 FVKESK. CDR3 nucleotides: TGTGCCAGCAGCCAAGTCCGGGGGGTCAATGAGCAGTTCTTC. As protein: CASSQVRGVNEQFF.

The V call is TRBV5-1, the J call TRBJ2-7; tentatively, D is TRBD2 (6 bases). Deletions cut 4 bases from V and 4 bases from J, with 15 bases between. CDR1 and CDR2 (germline): SGHRS, YFSETQ. The CDR3 loop spans 14 amino acids. CDR3 sequence reads: CASSQIPGGYEQYF. The CDR3 coding sequence is TGCGCCAGCAGCCAAATTCCAGGAGGGTACGAGCAGTACTTC.

The chain employs TRBV7-8 and TRBJ1-6; D unresolved. Deletions cut 5 bases from V and 6 bases from J, with 14 bases between. The CDR3 covers 15 residues. Germline V gene data show CDR1 as SGHVS and CDR2 as FQNEAQ. The CDR3 DNA is TGTGCCAGCAGCCCCGCCAGCTCTTTTAATTCACCCCTCCACTTT. Protein product: CASSPASSFNSPLHF.

V gene TRBV6-1 combines with J gene TRBJ2-7, with D perhaps TRBD2 (5 bases). Looked up from germline, CDR1 is MNHNS and CDR2 is SASEGT. Trimming stripped 3 bases from V and 6 bases from J, with 12 bases between. The length of the CDR3 is 13 residues. The CDR3 loop reads CASSEEAFLEQYF. The CDR3 DNA reads TGTGCCAGCAGTGAGGAGGCTTTTCTCGAGCAGTACTTC.

This chain connects TRBV15 to TRBJ2-3, with a weak D call TRBD1 (5 bases). CDR1 LNHNV and CDR2 YYDKDF come from the germline V gene (reference sequence). V shed 0 bases and J shed 4 bases, with 8 bases lying between them. The CDR3 runs 14 residues. The CDR3 DNA reads TGTGCCACCAGCAGAGATCAGGGTTCAGATACGCAGTATTTT. This translates into CATSRDQGSDTQYF.

V gene TRBV4-1 combines with J gene TRBJ2-2; D is unclear. The CDR3 covers 14 residues. Trimming shortened V by 4 bases and J by 0 bases, and 6 bases separated the two germline ends. Germline CDR1 is MGHRA and CDR2 is YSYEKL. In nucleotides, the CDR3 is TGCGCCAGCAGCCCCGGACCGAACACCGGGGAGCTGTTTTTT. This sequence encodes CASSPGPNTGELFF.

This clone was seen only once. This chain connects TRBV5-6 to TRBJ2-7; TRBD1 agrees at 7 bases. The CDR3 length is 14 residues. Germline CDR1 and CDR2: SGHDT and YYEEEE. V was pared by 4 bases and J by 2 bases, with 6 bases of the junction left unmatched. The CDR3 protein is CASSGRQGPYEQYF. The CDR3 nucleotides read TGTGCCAGCAGCGGACGACAGGGACCCTACGAGCAGTACTTC.

The rearrangement links TRBV7-8 to TRBJ1-2; no clear D gene. Germline CDR1 is SGHVS and CDR2 is FQNEAQ. There are 13 residues in the CDR3. V was clipped by 1 base and J by 4 bases, with 7 bases between them. The DNA of the CDR3 is TGTGCCAGCAGCTTAGGGGTCGGCTATGGCTACACCTTC. It is translated as CASSLGVGYGYTF.

Remarks on this clone: Other DNA variants within this sample encode the same CDR3. The J gene is TRBJ2-7, the V gene TRBV6-1; D is possibly TRBD1 (6 bases). The ends were cut back, 6 bases at V and 2 bases at J, with 8 bases in the middle. Per germline, CDR1 MNHNS and CDR2 SASEGT. The CDR3 is 12 amino acids. CDR3 in DNA: TGTGCCAGCAGCGCAGGGGCCTACGAGCAGTACTTC. This gives the protein CASSAGAYEQYF.

The chain has TRBV27 and TRBJ2-2, with 7 bases matching TRBD2. The CDR3 is made up of 15 amino acids. Losses at the gene ends were 1 base for V and 6 bases for J; bases not matched to a gene: 5. The germline V gene has CDR1 MNHEY and CDR2 SMNVEV (reference sequence). The CDR3 is CASSLWEGRAGELFF. The CDR3, as DNA: TGTGCCAGCAGTTTATGGGAGGGCCGAGCCGGGGAGCTGTTTTTT.

On this clone itself: Distinct nucleotide sequences in the sample also encode this CDR3. The chain uses TRBV28 and TRBJ1-1; D is undetermined. From germline, CDR1 is MDHEN and CDR2 SYDVKM. V lost 2 bases and J 3 bases, leaving 4 bases between the germline ends. The CDR3 spans 12 residues. CDR3 sequence: CASSLGYTEAFF. The DNA of the CDR3 is TGTGCCAGCAGTTTAGGGTACACTGAAGCTTTCTTT.